This paragraph reports one TCR beta chain. This sample was included in a study of blood T cell repertoires in COVID-19. About the study: Acute and convalescent COVID-19 samples came from the United States, Italy and Spain.

TCRdb keeps only in-frame clones here, not all; method: immunoSEQ multiplex PCR. The repertoire consists of about 320,000 clones, with roughly 90% occurring once and the leading ten covering about 6.8%. The sample consisted of peripheral blood. The origin of this receptor is a man aged 18 to 30 who had recovered from COVID-19.

The CDR3 is CASSFGGQVINEQFF. CDR3 nucleotide sequence: TGTGCCAGCAGCTTTGGGGGACAGGTGATTAATGAGCAGTTCTTC. The rearrangement links TRBV11-2 to TRBJ2-1; 8 bases line up with TRBD1. The CDR3 totals 15 residues. From germline, CDR1 is SGHAT and CDR2 FQNNGV. With V trimmed by 3 bases and J by 7 bases, 8 bases remained unmatched.